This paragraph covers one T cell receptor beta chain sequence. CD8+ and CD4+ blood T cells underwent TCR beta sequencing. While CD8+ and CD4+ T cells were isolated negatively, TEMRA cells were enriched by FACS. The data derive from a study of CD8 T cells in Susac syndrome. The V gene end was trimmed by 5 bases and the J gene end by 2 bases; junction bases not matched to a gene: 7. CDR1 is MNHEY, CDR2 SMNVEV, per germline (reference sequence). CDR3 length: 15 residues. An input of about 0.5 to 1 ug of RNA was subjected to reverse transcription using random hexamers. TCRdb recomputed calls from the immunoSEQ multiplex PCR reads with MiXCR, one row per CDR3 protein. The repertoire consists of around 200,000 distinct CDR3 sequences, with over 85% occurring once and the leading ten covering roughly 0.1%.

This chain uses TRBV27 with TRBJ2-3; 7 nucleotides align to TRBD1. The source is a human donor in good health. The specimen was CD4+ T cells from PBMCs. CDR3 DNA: TGTGCCAGCAGTCCCTACAGGGGAAACACAGATACGCAGTATTTT. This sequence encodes CASSPYRGNTDTQYF.